This is a list of T cell receptor beta chains from one sample in a study of neoadjuvant anti-PD-1 for oral cavity cancer. TCRdb's table, derived via immunoSEQ multiplex PCR, lists solely in-frame clones and lacks some. Among some 14,000 clones, less than 85% were seen once, and the ten largest hold around 2.4%. This material consisted of PBMCs, taken after nivolumab (anti-PD-1) treatment. These receptors were taken from a person aged 35-79 years with oral cavity squamous cell carcinoma. CDR3s include the opening cysteine and the closing phenylalanine or tryptophan. The order of the fields is clone size, D gene, V gene, J gene, CDR3 protein, CDR3 DNA. The D gene is left open where the match is weak. Clone size is not always given. Where it is, it says once, few, many or a class for expanded clones.

.,TRBD1,TRBV2,TRBJ1-5,CASSGTGGNQPQHF,TGTGCCAGCTCAGGGACAGGGGGCAATCAGCCCCAGCATTTT
.,TRBD1,TRBV10-3,TRBJ1-4,CAISESGGGNEKLFF,TGTGCCATCAGTGAGTCGGGAGGGGGCAACGAAAAACTGTTTTTT
.,TRBD1,TRBV6-6,TRBJ2-7,CASSYNRDSEQYF,TGTGCCAGCAGTTACAACCGGGACAGCGAGCAGTACTTC
.,.,TRBV15,TRBJ2-3,CATSARRGSTDTQYF,TGTGCCACCTCCGCCCGCAGGGGAAGCACAGATACGCAGTATTTT
.,.,TRBV2,TRBJ1-5,CASSESFYPRQPQHF,TGTGCCAGCAGTGAGTCCTTCTACCCTCGTCAGCCCCAGCATTTT
.,.,TRBV19,TRBJ1-1,CASSISPPGEAFF,TGTGCCAGTAGTATATCCCCGCCCGGGGAAGCTTTCTTT
.,TRBD1,TRBV6-1,TRBJ2-7,CASSWGQGGTYEQYF,TGTGCCAGCAGTTGGGGACAGGGAGGCACCTACGAGCAGTACTTC
.,.,TRBV11-1,TRBJ2-2,CASGGRTNTGELFF,TGTGCCAGCGGGGGGCGAACGAACACCGGGGAGCTGTTTTTT
.,.,TRBV7-9,TRBJ1-5,CASGLGGPQGLSQPQHF,TGTGCCAGCGGATTGGGGGGTCCCCAGGGACTGAGTCAGCCCCAGCATTTT
few,.,TRBV6-1,TRBJ1-4,CASSEIRGATNEKLFF,TGTGCCAGCAGTGAAATTAGGGGGGCAACTAATGAAAAACTGTTTTTT
few,TRBD1,TRBV19,TRBJ2-2,CASSIAGQGNTGELFF,TGTGCCAGTAGTATTGCGGGACAGGGGAACACCGGGGAGCTGTTTTTT
.,TRBD2,TRBV5-4,TRBJ2-3,CASSLEAGVGVADTQYF,TGTGCCAGCAGCTTGGAAGCGGGAGTAGGCGTGGCAGATACGCAGTATTTT
.,.,TRBV30,TRBJ1-1,CAWSVQGATEAFF,TGTGCCTGGAGTGTACAGGGCGCCACTGAAGCTTTCTTT
.,TRBD1,TRBV4-1,TRBJ1-2,CASSQGRSQDRLGYGYTF,TGCGCCAGCAGCCAAGGGAGGTCCCAGGACAGGTTGGGGTATGGCTACACCTTC
.,.,TRBV5-1,TRBJ2-1,CASSLNAGSSYNEQFF,TGCGCCAGCAGCTTGAATGCAGGGAGCTCCTACAATGAGCAGTTCTTC
.,.,TRBV5-1,TRBJ2-5,CASSSQSGGETQYF,TGCGCCAGCAGCTCCCAAAGCGGAGGGGAGACCCAGTACTTC
once,TRBD1,TRBV19,TRBJ1-1,CASSIFPGGHFTPVQDTEAFF,TGTGCCAGTAGTATCTTTCCAGGGGGCCATTTCACCCCAGTTCAGGACACTGAAGCTTTCTTT
few,TRBD1,TRBV6-1,TRBJ1-2,CASSEYVTGRNYGYTF,TGTGCCAGCAGTGAATATGTGACAGGGAGGAACTATGGCTACACCTTC
.,TRBD1,TRBV11-2,TRBJ2-7,CASSTDRGSYEQYF,TGTGCCAGCAGCACCGACAGGGGCTCCTACGAGCAGTACTTC
.,TRBD1,TRBV28,TRBJ2-3,CASSGRGPDTQYF,TGTGCCAGCAGCGGCAGGGGGCCAGATACGCAGTATTTT
once,.,TRBV7-8,TRBJ2-5,CASSLGGGQETQYF,TGTGCCAGCAGCTTAGGGGGCGGCCAAGAGACCCAGTACTTC
.,.,TRBV18,TRBJ1-2,CASSPGRVGPDGYTF,TGTGCCAGCTCACCAGGGAGGGTTGGGCCCGATGGCTACACCTTC
.,.,TRBV5-1,TRBJ2-1,CASGVANEQFF,TGCGCCAGCGGAGTGGCTAATGAGCAGTTCTTC
.,TRBD1,TRBV10-2,TRBJ2-3,CASSSGQGVTDTQYF,TGCGCCAGCAGCTCGGGACAGGGGGTCACAGATACGCAGTATTTT